This TCR beta chain comes out of a study of blood T cell repertoires in COVID-19. Study-wide background: COVID-19 samples from acute and convalescent phases originated in the United States, Italy and Spain.

Between the trimmed V and J ends, which lost 1 base and 1 base, there was a span of 7 bases. Per germline, CDR1 MGHRA and CDR2 YSYEKL. The CDR3 sequence is 14 residues long. Some clones are missing from TCRdb's copy, which holds only in-frame ones; the method was immunoSEQ multiplex PCR. The profile covers about 180,000 clones, with 86% appearing a single time and roughly 2.8% taken by the ten largest. This clone was counted once. This chain joins TRBV4-1 and TRBJ1-2; D not resolved. This clonotype originated in a woman aged 25 to 39 with active or convalescent COVID-19. The sample consisted of peripheral blood. This CDR3 is CASSQGAFNYGYTF. In DNA, the CDR3 is TGCGCCAGCAGCCAAGGGGCCTTTAACTATGGCTACACCTTC.